This T cell receptor (beta chain) was recovered during a study of regulatory T cells in long-lasting Graves disease. CDR1 is SEHNR, CDR2 FQNEAQ, per germline (reference sequence). This CDR3 comprises 13 residues. Deletions cut 7 bases from V and 4 bases from J, with 10 bases between. Described time point: newly diagnosed GD, antithyroid drugs for less than 3 months. Making the TCR library involved RNA that had been extracted from PBMCs. This clonotype was seen a handful of times. The antigen remains unidentified. Findings of the study overall: Persistent disease exhibited a predilection for TRBV28, TRBJ1-2 and TRBJ2-5. Analyses excluded thyroid tissue, covering peripheral blood alone.

CDR3-region Arm-PCR and iRepertoire HTBI primers produced the TCR beta libraries. TCRdb reprocessed the multiplex PCR reads with MiXCR, giving one entry per CDR3 protein. The sample lists 400,000 to 500,000 distinct CDR3 sequences, less than 15% occurring once. These same data were also listed under a study on T cells in Graves' hyperthyroidism and ophthalmopathy. As reported in that work: A first-round RT-PCR of the TCR CDR3 used the HTBI primer set.

The clonotype was recovered from a woman aged 45-65 years with Graves disease. Sequenced here: peripheral blood mononuclear cells (PBMCs), sampled at new diagnosis, from a patient treated with antithyroid drugs. The genes are TRBV7-9 and TRBJ2-2; TRBD2 might be the D (5 bases). CDR3 DNA sequence: TGTGCCAGCAAGGAGGTTAGCACCGGGGAGCTGTTTTTT. It specifies CASKEVSTGELFF.